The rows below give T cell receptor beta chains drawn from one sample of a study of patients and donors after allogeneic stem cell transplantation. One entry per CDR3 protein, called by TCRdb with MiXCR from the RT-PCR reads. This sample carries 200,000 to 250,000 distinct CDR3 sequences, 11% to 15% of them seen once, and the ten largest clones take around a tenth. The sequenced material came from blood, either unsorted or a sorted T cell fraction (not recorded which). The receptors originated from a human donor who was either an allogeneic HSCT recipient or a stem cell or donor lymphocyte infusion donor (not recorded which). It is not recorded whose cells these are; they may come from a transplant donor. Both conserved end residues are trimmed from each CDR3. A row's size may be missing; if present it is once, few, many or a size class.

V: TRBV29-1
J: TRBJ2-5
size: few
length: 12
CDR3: SAAGTQSVQTQY

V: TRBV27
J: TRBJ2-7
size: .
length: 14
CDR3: ASSSRTLLYGFEQY

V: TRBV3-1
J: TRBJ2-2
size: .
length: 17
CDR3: ASSQPRSLAGGHTGELF

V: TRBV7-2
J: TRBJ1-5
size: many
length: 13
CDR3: ASSPGRISREPQH

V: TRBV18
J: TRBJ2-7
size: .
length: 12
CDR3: ASSPGDRAYEQY

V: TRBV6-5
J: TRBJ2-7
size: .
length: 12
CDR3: ASSSSGRLYEQY

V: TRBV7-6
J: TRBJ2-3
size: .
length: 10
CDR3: ASSADTDTQY

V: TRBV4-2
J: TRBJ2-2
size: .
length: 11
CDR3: ASSAGDTGELF

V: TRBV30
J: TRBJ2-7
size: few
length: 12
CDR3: AWSASTWTHEQY

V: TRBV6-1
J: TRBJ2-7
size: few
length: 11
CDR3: ASSLRDSYEQY

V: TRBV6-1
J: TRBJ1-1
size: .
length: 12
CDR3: ASSEVGQPLEAF

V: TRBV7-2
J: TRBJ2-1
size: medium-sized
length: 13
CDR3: ASSLGTSRNNEQF

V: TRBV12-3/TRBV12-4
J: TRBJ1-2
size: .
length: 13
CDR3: ASSLSGQLNYGYT

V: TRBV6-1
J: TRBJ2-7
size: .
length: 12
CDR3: ASSAGRERDEQY

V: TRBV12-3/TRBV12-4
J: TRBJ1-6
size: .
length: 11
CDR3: ASGFKINSPLH

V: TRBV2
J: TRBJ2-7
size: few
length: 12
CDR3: ASSAGTGGYEQY

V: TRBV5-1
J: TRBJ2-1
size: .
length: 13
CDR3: ASSRVAGVAGEQF

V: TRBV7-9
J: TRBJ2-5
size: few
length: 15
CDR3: ASSPTPMTGAGGTQY

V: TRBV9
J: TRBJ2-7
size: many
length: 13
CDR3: ASSAAGTGSNEQY

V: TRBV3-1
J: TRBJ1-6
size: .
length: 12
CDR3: ASSPGTGGFSLH

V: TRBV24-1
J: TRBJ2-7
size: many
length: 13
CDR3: ATSDTRDISYEQY

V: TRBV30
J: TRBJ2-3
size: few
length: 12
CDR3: AWSNGESTDTQY

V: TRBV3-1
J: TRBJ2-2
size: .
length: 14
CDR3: ASSQDGGGYTGELF

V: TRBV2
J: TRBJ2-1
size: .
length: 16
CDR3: ASRLSARGSSSYNEQF

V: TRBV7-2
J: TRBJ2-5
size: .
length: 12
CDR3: ASSLSLAEETQY

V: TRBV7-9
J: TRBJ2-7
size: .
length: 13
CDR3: ASSGERDAYHEQY

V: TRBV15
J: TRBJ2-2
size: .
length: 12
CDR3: ATQGGYDTGELF

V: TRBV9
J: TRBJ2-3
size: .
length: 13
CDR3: ASSVGLAGQDTQY

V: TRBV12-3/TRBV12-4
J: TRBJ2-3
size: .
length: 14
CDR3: ASSFESGRGTDTQY

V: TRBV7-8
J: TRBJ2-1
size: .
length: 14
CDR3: ASSLIGEGTYNEQF

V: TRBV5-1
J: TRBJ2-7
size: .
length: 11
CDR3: ASSVTGPYEQY